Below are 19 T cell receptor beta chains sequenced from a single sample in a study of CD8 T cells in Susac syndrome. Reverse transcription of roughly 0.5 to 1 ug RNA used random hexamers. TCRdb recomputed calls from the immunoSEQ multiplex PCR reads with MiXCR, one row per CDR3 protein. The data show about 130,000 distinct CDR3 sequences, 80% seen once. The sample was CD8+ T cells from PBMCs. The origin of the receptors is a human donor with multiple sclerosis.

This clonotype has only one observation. In nucleotides, the CDR3 is TGCAGCGCAATTCCCCTTTTGTACCAAGAGACCCAGTACTTC. Its protein product is CSAIPLLYQETQYF. The rearrangement uses TRBV29-1 and TRBJ2-5, with D hard to call. The CDR3 loop spans 14 amino acids. Looked up from germline, CDR1 is SQVTM and CDR2 is ANQGSEA. The V gene lost 7 bases and the J gene lost 0 bases, with 15 bases spanning the gap.

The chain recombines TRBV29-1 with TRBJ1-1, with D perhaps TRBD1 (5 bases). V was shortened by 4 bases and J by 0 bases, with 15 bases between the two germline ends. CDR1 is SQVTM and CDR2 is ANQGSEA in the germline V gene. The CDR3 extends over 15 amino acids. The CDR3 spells CSVASLGAMNTEAFF. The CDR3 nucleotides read TGCAGCGTTGCCTCGCTCGGGGCAATGAACACTGAAGCTTTCTTT.

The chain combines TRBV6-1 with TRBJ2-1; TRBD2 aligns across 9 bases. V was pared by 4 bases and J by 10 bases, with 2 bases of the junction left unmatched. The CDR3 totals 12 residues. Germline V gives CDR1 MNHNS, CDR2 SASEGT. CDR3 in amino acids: CASSVAGEEQFF. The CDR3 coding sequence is TGTGCCAGCAGTGTAGCGGGAGAAGAGCAGTTCTTC.

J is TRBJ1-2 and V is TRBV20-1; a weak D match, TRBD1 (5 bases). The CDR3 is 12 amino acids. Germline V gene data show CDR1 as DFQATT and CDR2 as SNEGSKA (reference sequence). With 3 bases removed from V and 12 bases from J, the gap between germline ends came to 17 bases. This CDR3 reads CSASPPRGSHTF. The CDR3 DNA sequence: TGCAGTGCTAGTCCCCCAAGGGGCAGCCACACCTTC.

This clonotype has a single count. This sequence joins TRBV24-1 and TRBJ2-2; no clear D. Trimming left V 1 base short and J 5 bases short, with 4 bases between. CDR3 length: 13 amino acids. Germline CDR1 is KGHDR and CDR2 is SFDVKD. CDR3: CATSDFSTGELFF. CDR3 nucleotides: TGTGCCACCAGTGATTTCTCAACCGGGGAGCTGTTTTTT.

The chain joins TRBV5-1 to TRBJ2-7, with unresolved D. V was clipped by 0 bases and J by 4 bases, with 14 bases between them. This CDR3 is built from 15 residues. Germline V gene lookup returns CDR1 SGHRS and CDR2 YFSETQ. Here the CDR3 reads CASSLGDGPGYEQYF. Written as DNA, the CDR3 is TGCGCCAGCAGCTTGGGCGACGGACCGGGTTACGAGCAGTACTTC.

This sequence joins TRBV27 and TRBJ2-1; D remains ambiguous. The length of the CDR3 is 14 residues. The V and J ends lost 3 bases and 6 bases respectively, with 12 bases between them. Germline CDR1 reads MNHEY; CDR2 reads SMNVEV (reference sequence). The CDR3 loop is CASSFLEAFNEQFF. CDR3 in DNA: TGTGCCAGCAGTTTCTTAGAGGCCTTCAATGAGCAGTTCTTC.

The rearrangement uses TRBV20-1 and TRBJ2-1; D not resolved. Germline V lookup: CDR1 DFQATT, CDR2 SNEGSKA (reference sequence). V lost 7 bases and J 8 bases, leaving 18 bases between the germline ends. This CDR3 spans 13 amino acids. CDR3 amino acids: CSVLPLRDDEQFF. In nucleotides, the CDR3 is TGCAGTGTTCTCCCACTGCGAGATGATGAGCAGTTCTTC.

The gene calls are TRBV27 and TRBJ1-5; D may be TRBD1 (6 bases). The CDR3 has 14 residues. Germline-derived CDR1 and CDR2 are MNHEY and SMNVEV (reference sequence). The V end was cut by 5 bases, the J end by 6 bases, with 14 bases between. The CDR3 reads CASSVQGFGQPQHF. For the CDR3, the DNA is TGTGCCAGCAGTGTACAGGGATTTGGTCAGCCCCAGCATTTT.

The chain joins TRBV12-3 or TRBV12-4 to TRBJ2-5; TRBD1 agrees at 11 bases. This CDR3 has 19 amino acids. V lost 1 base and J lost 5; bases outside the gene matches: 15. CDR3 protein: CASSLGVVDRGLQEETQYF. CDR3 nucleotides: TGTGCCAGCAGTTTAGGGGTCGTGGACAGGGGGCTTCAGGAGGAGACCCAGTACTTC.

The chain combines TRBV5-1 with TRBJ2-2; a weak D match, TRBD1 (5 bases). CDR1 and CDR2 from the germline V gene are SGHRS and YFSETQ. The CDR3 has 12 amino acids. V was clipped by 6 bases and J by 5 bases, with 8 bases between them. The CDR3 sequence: CASTQGTGELFF. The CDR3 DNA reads TGCGCCAGCACCCAGGGTACCGGGGAGCTGTTTTTT. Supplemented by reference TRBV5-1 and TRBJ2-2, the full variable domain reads KAGVTQTPRYLIKTRGQQVTLSCSPISGHRSVSWYQQTPGQGLQFLFEYFSETQRNKGNFPGRFSGRQFSNSRSEMNVSTLELGDSALYLCASTQGTGELFFGEGSRLTVL.

The CDR3 DNA reads TGTGCCAGCAGCTCGTTCATGGGCTCCTACAATGAGCAGTTCTTC. Protein product: CASSSFMGSYNEQFF. V and J are TRBV7-8 and TRBJ2-1; D uncertain. CDR3 length: 15 amino acids. CDR1 and CDR2 (germline): SGHVS, FQNEAQ. Trimming removed 4 bases at V and 0 bases at J, with 10 bases between.

The CDR3, as DNA: TGTGCCAGCACCCGGGGGGACCTCTACGAGCAGTACTTC. Translating gives CASTRGDLYEQYF. This chain links TRBV2 with TRBJ2-7; 7 bases line up with TRBD2. The CDR3 is made up of 13 amino acids. The junction had 6 bases not matched to a gene; V was cut back by 7 bases and J by 3 bases. The germline V gene encodes CDR1 SNHLY and CDR2 FYNNEI.

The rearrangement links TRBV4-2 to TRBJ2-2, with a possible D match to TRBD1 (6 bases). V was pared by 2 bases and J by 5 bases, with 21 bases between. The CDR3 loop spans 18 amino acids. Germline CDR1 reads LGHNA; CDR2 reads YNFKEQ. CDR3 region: CASSQFRVDRRTTGELFF. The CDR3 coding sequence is TGTGCCAGCAGCCAATTTAGGGTGGACAGAAGAACTACCGGGGAGCTGTTTTTT.

The CDR3 spells CASEPLSFSGRAADEQFF. CDR3 nucleotides: TGTGCCAGCGAACCTCTATCATTTAGCGGGAGGGCCGCCGATGAGCAGTTCTTC. The chain couples TRBV5-4 to TRBJ2-1; 11 bases agree with TRBD2. The germline gives CDR1 SGHNT, CDR2 YYREEE (reference sequence). The CDR3 sequence is 18 residues long. Unmatched junction bases numbered 20, after V lost 7 bases and J lost 8 bases.

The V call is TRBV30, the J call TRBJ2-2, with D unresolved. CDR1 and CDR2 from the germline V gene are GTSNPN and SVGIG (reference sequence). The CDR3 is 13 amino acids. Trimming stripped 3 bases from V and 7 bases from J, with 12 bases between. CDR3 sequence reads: CAWSARINGELFF. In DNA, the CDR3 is TGTGCCTGGAGCGCCAGAATAAACGGGGAGCTGTTTTTT.

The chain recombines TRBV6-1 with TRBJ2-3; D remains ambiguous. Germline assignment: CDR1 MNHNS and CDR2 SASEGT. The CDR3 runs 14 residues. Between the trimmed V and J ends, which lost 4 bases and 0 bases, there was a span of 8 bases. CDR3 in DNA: TGTGCCAGCAGTGCGGCAGACAGCACAGATACGCAGTATTTT. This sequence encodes CASSAADSTDTQYF.

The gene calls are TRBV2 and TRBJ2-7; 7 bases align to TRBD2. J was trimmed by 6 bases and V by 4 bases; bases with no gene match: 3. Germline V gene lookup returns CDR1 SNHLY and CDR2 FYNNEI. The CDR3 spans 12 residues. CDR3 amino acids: CASSGGEGEQYV. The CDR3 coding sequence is TGTGCCAGCAGTGGAGGGGAGGGCGAGCAGTACGTC.

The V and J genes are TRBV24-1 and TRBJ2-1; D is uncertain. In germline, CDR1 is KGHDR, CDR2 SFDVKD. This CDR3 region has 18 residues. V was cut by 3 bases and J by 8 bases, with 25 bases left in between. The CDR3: CATSDTTLTRRSRDEQFF. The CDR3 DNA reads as TGTGCCACCAGTGATACAACGTTGACAAGACGAAGTAGGGATGAGCAGTTCTTC.